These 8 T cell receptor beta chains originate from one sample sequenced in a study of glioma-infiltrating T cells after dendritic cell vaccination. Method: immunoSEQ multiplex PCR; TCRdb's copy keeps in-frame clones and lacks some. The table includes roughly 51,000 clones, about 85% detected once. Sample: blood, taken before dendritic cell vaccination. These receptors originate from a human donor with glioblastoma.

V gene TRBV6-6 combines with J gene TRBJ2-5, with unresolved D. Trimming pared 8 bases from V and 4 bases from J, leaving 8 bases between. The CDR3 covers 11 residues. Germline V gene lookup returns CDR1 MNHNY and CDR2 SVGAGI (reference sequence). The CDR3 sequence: CASRFRETQYF. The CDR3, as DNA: TGTGCCAGCCGATTTAGAGAGACCCAGTACTTC.

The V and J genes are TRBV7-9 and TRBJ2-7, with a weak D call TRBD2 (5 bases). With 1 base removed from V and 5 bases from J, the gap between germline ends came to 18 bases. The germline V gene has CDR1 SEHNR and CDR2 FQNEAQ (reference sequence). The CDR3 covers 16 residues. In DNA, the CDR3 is TGTGCCAGCAGCTTAGTAGTCGCGGGCTTGGAGGACGAGCAGTACTTC. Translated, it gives CASSLVVAGLEDEQYF.

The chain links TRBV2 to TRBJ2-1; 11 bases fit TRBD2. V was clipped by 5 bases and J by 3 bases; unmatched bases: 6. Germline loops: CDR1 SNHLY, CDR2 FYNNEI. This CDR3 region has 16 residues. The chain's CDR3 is CASSRMGLADYNEQFF. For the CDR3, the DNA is TGTGCCAGCAGTCGGATGGGACTAGCGGACTACAATGAGCAGTTCTTC.

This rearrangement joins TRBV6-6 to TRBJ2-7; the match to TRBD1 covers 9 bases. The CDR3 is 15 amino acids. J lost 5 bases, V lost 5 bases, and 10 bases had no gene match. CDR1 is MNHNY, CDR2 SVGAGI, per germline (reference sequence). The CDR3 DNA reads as TGTGCCAGCAGTAAGGGACCGGGACAGGGAGACGAGCAGTACTTC. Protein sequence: CASSKGPGQGDEQYF.

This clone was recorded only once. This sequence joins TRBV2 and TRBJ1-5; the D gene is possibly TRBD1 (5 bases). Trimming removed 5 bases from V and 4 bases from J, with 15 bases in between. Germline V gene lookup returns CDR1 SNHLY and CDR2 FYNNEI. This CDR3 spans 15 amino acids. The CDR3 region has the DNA TGTGCCAGCAGTTATGTAGGACAATCTAATCAGCCCCAGCATTTT. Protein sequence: CASSYVGQSNQPQHF.

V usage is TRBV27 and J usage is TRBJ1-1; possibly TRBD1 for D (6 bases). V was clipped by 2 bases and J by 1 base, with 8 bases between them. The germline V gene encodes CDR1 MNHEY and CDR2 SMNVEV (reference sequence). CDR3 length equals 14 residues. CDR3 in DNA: TGTGCCAGCAGTTTAAGACAGGAGAACACTGAAGCTTTCTTT. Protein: CASSLRQENTEAFF.

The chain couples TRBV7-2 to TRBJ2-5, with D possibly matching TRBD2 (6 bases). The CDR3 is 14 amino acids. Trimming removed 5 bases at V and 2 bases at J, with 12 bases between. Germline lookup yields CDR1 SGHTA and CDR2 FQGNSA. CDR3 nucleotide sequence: TGTGCCAGCAGCCCTCGACTAGGTCAAGAGACCCAGTACTTC. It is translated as CASSPRLGQETQYF.

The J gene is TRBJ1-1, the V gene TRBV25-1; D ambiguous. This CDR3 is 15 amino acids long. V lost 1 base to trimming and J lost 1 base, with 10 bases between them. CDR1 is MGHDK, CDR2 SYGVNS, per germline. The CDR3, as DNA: TGTGCCAGCAGTGAATTTGCAGGCAAGAACACTGAAGCTTTCTTT. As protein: CASSEFAGKNTEAFF. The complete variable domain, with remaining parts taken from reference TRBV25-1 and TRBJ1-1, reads EADIYQTPRYLVIGTGKKITLECSQTMGHDKMYWYQQDPGMELHLIHYSYGVNSTEKGDLSSESTVSRIRTEHFPLTLESARPSHTSQYLCASSEFAGKNTEAFFGQGTRLTVV.